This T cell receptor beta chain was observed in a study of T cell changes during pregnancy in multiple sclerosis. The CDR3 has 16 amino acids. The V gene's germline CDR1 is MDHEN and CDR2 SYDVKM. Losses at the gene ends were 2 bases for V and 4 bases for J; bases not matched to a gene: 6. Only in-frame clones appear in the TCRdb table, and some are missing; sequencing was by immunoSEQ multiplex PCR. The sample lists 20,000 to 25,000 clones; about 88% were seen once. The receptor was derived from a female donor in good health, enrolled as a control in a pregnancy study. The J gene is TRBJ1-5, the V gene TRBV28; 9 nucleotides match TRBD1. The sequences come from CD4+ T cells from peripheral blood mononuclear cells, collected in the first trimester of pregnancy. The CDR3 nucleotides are TGTGCCAGCAGTTTAGGGACAGGGACAGTGAATCAGCCCCAGCATTTT. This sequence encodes CASSLGTGTVNQPQHF.